A selection of T cell receptor beta chains follows, all from one sample in a study of untreated major depressive disorder. The data were produced by immunoSEQ multiplex PCR, yet TCRdb's version contains in-frame clones alone and is incomplete. Here the sample spans about 25,000 clones, about 91% being singletons. The sequenced sample consisted of CD4+ T cells from PBMCs. The receptors stem from a woman in her twenties or thirties with major depressive disorder. The CDR3 runs from the conserved cysteine through the conserved F or W. The order of the fields is J gene, D gene, V gene, clone size, CDR3 protein, CDR3 DNA. A D gene is named only where the DNA matches it firmly. Size is omitted from some rows. Given values are once, few, many or a class for expanded clones.

TRBJ1-5,.,TRBV5-6,.,CASSLGGYSNQPQHF,TGTGCCAGCAGCTTGGGAGGATATAGCAATCAGCCCCAGCATTTT
TRBJ2-7,TRBD2,TRBV5-1,.,CASSRVIAGGSYEQYF,TGCGCCAGCAGCCGGGTTATAGCGGGGGGCTCCTACGAGCAGTACTTC
TRBJ2-7,.,TRBV18,.,CASSPPMGQGYSYEQYF,TGTGCCAGCTCACCACCTATGGGCCAGGGTTACTCCTACGAGCAGTACTTC
TRBJ2-7,.,TRBV5-1,.,CASSLDGGGAYEQYF,TGCGCCAGCAGCTTGGATGGCGGCGGGGCCTACGAGCAGTACTTC
TRBJ1-1,.,TRBV2,.,CASSGQGNTEAFF,TGTGCCAGCAGTGGGCAGGGGAACACTGAAGCTTTCTTT
TRBJ2-1,TRBD2,TRBV5-1,.,CASSPSGSLYNEQFF,TGCGCCAGCAGCCCTAGCGGGAGTTTGTACAATGAGCAGTTCTTC
TRBJ2-7,TRBD2,TRBV5-1,.,CASSPGGGRNWDEQYF,TGCGCCAGCAGCCCGGGGGGTGGCAGGAATTGGGACGAGCAGTACTTC
TRBJ1-6,.,TRBV19,.,CASTRATYNSPLHF,TGTGCCAGTACGAGGGCTACCTATAATTCACCCCTCCACTTT
TRBJ2-7,.,TRBV6-1,.,CASSYLSSYEQYF,TGTGCCAGCTCGTACTTATCGTCCTACGAGCAGTACTTC
TRBJ2-3,TRBD1,TRBV2,.,CASSALGTEGDTQYF,TGTGCCAGCAGTGCACTCGGGACAGAAGGAGATACGCAGTATTTT
TRBJ1-1,TRBD1,TRBV6-1,.,CASSDYGQGVRAFF,TGTGCCAGCAGTGACTACGGACAGGGGGTCCGAGCTTTCTTT
TRBJ2-1,TRBD2,TRBV27,.,CASRRGRPFYNEQFF,TGTGCCAGCAGGCGCGGGAGACCCTTCTACAATGAGCAGTTCTTC
TRBJ2-7,.,TRBV28,.,CASTPSRLPYEQYF,TGTGCCAGCACCCCATCCAGGTTACCCTACGAGCAGTACTTC
TRBJ2-2,.,TRBV11-3,.,CASSLGGPGELFF,TGTGCCAGCAGCTTGGGGGGGCCCGGGGAGCTGTTTTTT
TRBJ1-1,.,TRBV27,.,CASSPNRNTEAFF,TGTGCCAGCAGTCCCAACAGGAACACTGAAGCTTTCTTT
TRBJ2-1,.,TRBV5-1,.,CASSLQQGEQFF,TGCGCCAGCAGCTTGCAGCAAGGTGAGCAGTTCTTC
TRBJ1-1,TRBD1,TRBV7-8,.,CASSSWTGDTEAFF,TGTGCCAGCAGCTCGTGGACAGGGGACACTGAAGCTTTCTTT
TRBJ2-5,.,TRBV7-2,.,CASSLRGLNRAAQYF,TGTGCCAGCAGCTTACGGGGCCTTAATAGGGCCGCACAGTACTTC
TRBJ2-5,.,TRBV5-8,.,CASSPGTNFEETQYF,TGTGCCAGCAGCCCCGGGACAAACTTTGAAGAGACCCAGTACTTC
TRBJ1-6,.,TRBV18,.,CASSRNRDSPLHF,TGTGCCAGCTCACGTAACAGGGATTCACCCCTCCACTTT
TRBJ2-2,TRBD1,TRBV7-3,.,CASSLTRQGSTGELFF,TGTGCCAGCAGCTTAACGAGACAGGGGTCCACCGGGGAGCTGTTTTTT
TRBJ2-1,TRBD2,TRBV4-1,once,CASSQGRGLASYNEQFF,TGCGCCAGCAGCCAAGGCAGGGGACTAGCCTCCTACAATGAGCAGTTCTTC
TRBJ1-1,TRBD1,TRBV5-1,.,CASSLVVTGWEVKNTEAFF,TGCGCCAGCAGCTTGGTAGTGACAGGGTGGGAGGTAAAGAACACTGAAGCTTTCTTT
TRBJ2-7,.,TRBV10-3,.,CAISTRPRYEQYF,TGTGCCATCAGCACTCGGCCTCGGTACGAGCAGTACTTC
TRBJ2-5,.,TRBV5-4,.,CASSLAGRETQYF,TGTGCCAGCAGCTTAGCTGGAAGGGAGACCCAGTACTTC
TRBJ1-2,.,TRBV18,.,CASSQKSQHGYTF,TGTGCCAGCTCACAGAAATCGCAACATGGCTACACCTTC
TRBJ2-5,.,TRBV29-1,.,CSAKGAEETQYF,TGCAGCGCCAAGGGAGCGGAGGAGACCCAGTACTTC
TRBJ1-2,TRBD1,TRBV4-3,once,CASSRLDRLWAGYTF,TGCGCCAGCAGCCGATTGGACAGGTTGTGGGCAGGCTACACCTTC
TRBJ2-5,.,TRBV27,once,CASSLSPAQETQYF,TGTGCCAGCAGTTTAAGCCCCGCACAAGAGACCCAGTACTTC
TRBJ2-3,TRBD2,TRBV5-4,.,CASTKGLAVFTDTQYF,TGTGCCAGCACCAAAGGACTAGCAGTTTTCACAGATACGCAGTATTTT
TRBJ1-4,TRBD1,TRBV2,.,CASRTGQLNEKLFF,TGTGCCAGCAGGACGGGACAGTTAAATGAAAAACTGTTTTTT
TRBJ2-3,.,TRBV2,.,CASSPDFAYDTQYF,TGTGCCAGCAGTCCCGACTTCGCTTATGATACGCAGTATTTT